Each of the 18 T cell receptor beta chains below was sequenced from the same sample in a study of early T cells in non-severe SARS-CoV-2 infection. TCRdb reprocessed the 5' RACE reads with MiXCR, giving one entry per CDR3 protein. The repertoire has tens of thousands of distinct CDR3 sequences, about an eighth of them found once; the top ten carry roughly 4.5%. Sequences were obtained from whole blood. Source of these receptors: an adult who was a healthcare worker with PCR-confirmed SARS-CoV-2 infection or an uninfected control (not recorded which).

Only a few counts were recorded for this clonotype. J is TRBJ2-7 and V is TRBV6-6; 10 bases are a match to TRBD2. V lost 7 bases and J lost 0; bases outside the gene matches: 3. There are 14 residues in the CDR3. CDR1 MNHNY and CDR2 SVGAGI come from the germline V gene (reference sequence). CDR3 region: CASMASGSSYEQYF. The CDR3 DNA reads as TGTGCCAGCATGGCTAGCGGGAGCTCCTACGAGCAGTACTTC.

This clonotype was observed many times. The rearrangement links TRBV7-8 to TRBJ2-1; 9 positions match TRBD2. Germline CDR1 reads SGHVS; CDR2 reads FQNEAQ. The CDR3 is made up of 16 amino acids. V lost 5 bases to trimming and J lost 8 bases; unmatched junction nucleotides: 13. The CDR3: CASSPLSGTSLYEQFF. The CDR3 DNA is TGTGCCAGCAGCCCCCTCAGTGGGACTAGCTTGTATGAGCAGTTCTTC.

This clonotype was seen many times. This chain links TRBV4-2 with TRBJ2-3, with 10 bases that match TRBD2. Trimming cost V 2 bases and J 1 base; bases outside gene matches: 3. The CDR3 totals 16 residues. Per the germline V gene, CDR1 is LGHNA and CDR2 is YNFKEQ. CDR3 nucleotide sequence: TGTGCCAGCAGCCAAACCGGGACTAGCGGCACAGATACGCAGTATTTT. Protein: CASSQTGTSGTDTQYF.

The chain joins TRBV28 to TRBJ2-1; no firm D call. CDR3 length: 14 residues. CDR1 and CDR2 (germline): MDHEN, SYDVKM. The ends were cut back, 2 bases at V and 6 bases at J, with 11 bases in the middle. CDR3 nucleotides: TGTGCCAGCAGTTTACCAGACGCAGTCAATGAGCAGTTCTTC. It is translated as CASSLPDAVNEQFF.

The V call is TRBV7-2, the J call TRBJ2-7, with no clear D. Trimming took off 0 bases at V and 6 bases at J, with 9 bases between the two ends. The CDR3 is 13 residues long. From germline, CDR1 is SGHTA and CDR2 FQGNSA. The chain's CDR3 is CASSLAPGSEQYF. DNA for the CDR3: TGTGCCAGCAGCTTAGCCCCAGGTTCCGAGCAGTACTTC. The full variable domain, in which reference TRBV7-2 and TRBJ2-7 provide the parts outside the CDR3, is GAGVSQSPSNKVTEKGKDVELRCDPISGHTALYWYRQSLGQGLEFLIYFQGNSAPDKSGLPSDRFSAERTGGSVSTLTIQRTQQEDSAVYLCASSLAPGSEQYFGPGTRLTVT.

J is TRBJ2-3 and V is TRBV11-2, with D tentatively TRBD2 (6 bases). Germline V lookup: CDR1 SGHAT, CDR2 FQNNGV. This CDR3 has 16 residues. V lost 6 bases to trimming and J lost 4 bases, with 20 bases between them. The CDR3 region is CASSWRGPTSADTQYF. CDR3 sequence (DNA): TGTGCCAGCAGTTGGAGGGGCCCAACCTCTGCAGATACGCAGTATTTT.

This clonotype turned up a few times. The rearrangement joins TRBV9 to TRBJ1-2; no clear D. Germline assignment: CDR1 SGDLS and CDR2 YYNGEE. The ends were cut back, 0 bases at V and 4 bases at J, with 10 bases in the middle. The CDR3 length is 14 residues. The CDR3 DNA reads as TGTGCCAGCAGCGTAGAAGGGTTTAGCTATGGCTACACCTTC. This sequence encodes CASSVEGFSYGYTF.

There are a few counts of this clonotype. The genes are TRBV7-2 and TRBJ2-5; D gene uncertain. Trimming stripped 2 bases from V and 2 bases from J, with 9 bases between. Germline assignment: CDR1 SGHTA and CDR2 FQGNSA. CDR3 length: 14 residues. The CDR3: CASSLSVSQETQYF. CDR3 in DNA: TGTGCCAGCAGCTTATCGGTCAGTCAAGAGACCCAGTACTTC.

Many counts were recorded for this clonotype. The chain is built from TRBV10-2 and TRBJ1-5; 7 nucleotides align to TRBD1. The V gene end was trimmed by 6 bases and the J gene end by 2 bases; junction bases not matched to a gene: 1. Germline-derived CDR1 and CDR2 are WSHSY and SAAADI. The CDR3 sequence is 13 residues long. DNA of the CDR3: TGCGCCAGCAGCGGGACAGGCAATCAGCCCCAGCATTTT. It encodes CASSGTGNQPQHF.

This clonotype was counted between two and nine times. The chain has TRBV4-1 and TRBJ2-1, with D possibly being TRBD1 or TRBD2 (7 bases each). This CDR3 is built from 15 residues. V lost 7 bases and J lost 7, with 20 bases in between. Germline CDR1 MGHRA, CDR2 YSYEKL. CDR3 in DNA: TGCGCCAGCAAAGGGGAGGGGGCACTCGGGAATGAGCAGTTCTTC. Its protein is CASKGEGALGNEQFF.

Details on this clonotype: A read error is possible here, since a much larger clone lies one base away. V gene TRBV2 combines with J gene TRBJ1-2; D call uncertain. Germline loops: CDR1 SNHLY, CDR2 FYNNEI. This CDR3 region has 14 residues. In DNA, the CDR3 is TGTGCCGGCAGTGATGCCAAGACTAACTATGGCTACACCTTC. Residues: CAGSDAKTNYGYTF. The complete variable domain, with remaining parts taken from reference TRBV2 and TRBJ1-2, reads EPEVTQTPSHQVTQMGQEVILRCVPISNHLYFYWYRQILGQKVEFLVSFYNNEISEKSEIFDDQFSVERPDGSNFTLKIRSTKLEDSAMYFCAGSDAKTNYGYTFGSGTRLTVV.

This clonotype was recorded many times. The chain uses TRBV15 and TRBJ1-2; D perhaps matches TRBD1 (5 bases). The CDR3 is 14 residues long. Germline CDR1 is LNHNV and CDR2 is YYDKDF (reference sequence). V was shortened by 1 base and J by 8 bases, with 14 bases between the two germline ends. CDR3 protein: CATSRGVAGTGYTF. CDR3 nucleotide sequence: TGTGCCACCAGCAGAGGGGTCGCCGGGACGGGCTACACCTTC.

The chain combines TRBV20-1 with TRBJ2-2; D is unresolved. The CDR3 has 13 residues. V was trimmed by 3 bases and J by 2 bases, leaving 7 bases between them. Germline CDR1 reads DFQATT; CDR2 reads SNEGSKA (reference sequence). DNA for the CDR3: TGCAGTGCTAGTATAAGAAACACCGGGGAGCTGTTTTTT. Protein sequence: CSASIRNTGELFF.

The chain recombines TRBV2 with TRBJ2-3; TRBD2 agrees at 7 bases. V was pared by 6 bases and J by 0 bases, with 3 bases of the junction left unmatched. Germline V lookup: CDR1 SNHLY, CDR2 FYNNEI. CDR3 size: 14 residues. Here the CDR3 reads CASRNSGSTDTQYF. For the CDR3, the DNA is TGTGCCAGCAGGAATAGCGGGAGCACAGATACGCAGTATTTT.

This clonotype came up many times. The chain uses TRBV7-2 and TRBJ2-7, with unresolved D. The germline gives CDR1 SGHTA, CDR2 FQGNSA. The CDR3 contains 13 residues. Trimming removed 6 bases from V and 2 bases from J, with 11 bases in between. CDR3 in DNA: TGTGCCAGCAGGCAAGACGGTACCTACGAGCAGTACTTC. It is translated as CASRQDGTYEQYF.

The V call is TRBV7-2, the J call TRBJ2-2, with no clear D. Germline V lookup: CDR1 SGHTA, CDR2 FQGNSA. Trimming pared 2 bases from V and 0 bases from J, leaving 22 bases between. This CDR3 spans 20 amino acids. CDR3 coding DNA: TGTGCCAGCAGCTTAAATCCCCAGGCTCCCGTCACATCGAACACCGGGGAGCTGTTTTTT. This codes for CASSLNPQAPVTSNTGELFF.

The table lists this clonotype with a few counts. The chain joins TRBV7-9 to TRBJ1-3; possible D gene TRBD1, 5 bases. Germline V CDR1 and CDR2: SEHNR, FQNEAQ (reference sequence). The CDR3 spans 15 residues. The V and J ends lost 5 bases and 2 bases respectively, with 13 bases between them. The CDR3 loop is CASSPPGTPGNTIYF. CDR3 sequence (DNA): TGTGCCAGCAGCCCTCCTGGGACCCCTGGAAACACCATATATTTT.

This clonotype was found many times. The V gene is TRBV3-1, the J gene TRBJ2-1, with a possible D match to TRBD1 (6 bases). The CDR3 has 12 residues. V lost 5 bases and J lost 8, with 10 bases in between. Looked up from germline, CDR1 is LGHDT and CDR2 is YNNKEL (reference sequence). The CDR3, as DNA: TGTGCCAGCAGCAGGGGGTTGGATGAGCAGTTCTTC. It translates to CASSRGLDEQFF.